This paragraph covers one T cell receptor (beta chain) sequence. Its antigen is unknown. The sample belongs to a study of T cell responses to AZD1222 COVID-19 vaccine. Study in general: Timing groups of about 4 and about 12 weeks for second doses were pooled. Whole-study results and caveats: After the peak T cell response, and only then, were repertoires sampled.

TCRdb's table, derived via immunoSEQ multiplex PCR, lists solely in-frame clones and lacks some. The data show roughly 99,000 clones, about 85% seen once. CDR3 length: 14 residues. The V gene lost 4 bases and the J gene lost 3 bases, with 11 bases spanning the gap. The germline CDR1 and CDR2 sequences are SGHTS and YDEGEE. The specimen comprised peripheral blood, sampled on day 0 of AZD1222 vaccination. This receptor was taken from an adult in good health. The chain recombines TRBV5-8 with TRBJ1-5, with D possibly matching TRBD1 (5 bases). CDR3 nucleotide sequence: TGTGCCAGCAGCCCAAGACAGACCAATCAGCCCCAGCATTTT. This gives the protein CASSPRQTNQPQHF.